The 32 T cell receptor beta chains given below trace back to one sample, sequenced in a study of vaccination and CD4 T cells after COVID-19. Cultured CD4+ T cell DNA was sequenced using the Oncomine TCR Beta short-read assay. One entry per CDR3 protein, called by TCRdb with MiXCR from the PCR reads. This sample has some 9,700 distinct CDR3 sequences, with around three fifths found just once. These receptors have no known antigen. Treatment indicated: approximately nine-day PBMC culture with coronavirus spike peptide pools or control peptides (ViraFEST assay). Those CD4+ T cells from the unexposed donor predate the COVID-19 pandemic (2011-2018). The source material was CD4+ T cells from blood, cultured in vitro. The receptors shown here come from a human donor in good health.

This clonotype was seen just once. This sequence joins TRBV30 and TRBJ1-2; the D is unclear. Germline CDR1 GTSNPN, CDR2 SVGIG (reference sequence). This CDR3 comprises 13 residues. V shed 8 bases and J shed 7 bases, with 20 bases lying between them. The CDR3 protein is CAREIGDLAGYTF. The CDR3 DNA reads TGTGCCCGGGAAATAGGAGATCTGGCTGGCTACACCTTC.

The gene calls are TRBV2 and TRBJ1-6; 7 bases line up with TRBD1. Germline-derived CDR1 and CDR2 are SNHLY and FYNNEI. The CDR3 loop spans 14 amino acids. V was pared by 6 bases and J by 2 bases, with 1 base of the junction left unmatched. This chain's CDR3 is CASRGGAYNSPLHF. The CDR3 DNA sequence: TGTGCCAGCAGAGGGGGCGCCTATAATTCACCCCTCCACTTT.

The chain links TRBV27 to TRBJ1-5, with 12 bases lining up with TRBD1. The CDR3 totals 15 residues. V lost 6 bases, J lost 6 bases, and 6 bases stayed unmatched. CDR1 and CDR2 from the germline V gene are MNHEY and SMNVEV (reference sequence). The CDR3 loop reads CASRPGQGAVQPQHF. As DNA, the CDR3 is TGTGCCAGCAGACCGGGACAGGGGGCGGTTCAGCCCCAGCATTTT.

The chain couples TRBV20-1 to TRBJ2-5; 7 positions match TRBD2. This CDR3 comprises 14 residues. Trimming cost V 0 bases and J 5 bases; bases outside gene matches: 6. Germline CDR1 and CDR2: DFQATT and SNEGSKA (reference sequence). In DNA, the CDR3 is TGCAGTGCTAGAGATTGGGGGGGTCTGGAGACCCAGTACTTC. Amino acid sequence: CSARDWGGLETQYF.

The sample holds one count of this clonotype. The gene calls are TRBV6-1 and TRBJ1-3; 7 bases map to TRBD1. The CDR3 is 14 residues long. V trimming: 6 bases; J trimming: 2 bases; junction bases outside the gene matches: 4. Germline V gene sequence: CDR1 MNHNS, CDR2 SASEGT. In DNA, the CDR3 is TGTGCCAGCAGCCCGACAGGGACTGGAAACACCATATATTTT. Residues: CASSPTGTGNTIYF.

The V gene is TRBV29-1, the J gene TRBJ1-1; D call uncertain. The V gene lost 7 bases and the J gene lost 5 bases, with 14 bases spanning the gap. CDR1 SQVTM and CDR2 ANQGSEA come from the germline V gene. The CDR3 loop spans 12 amino acids. CDR3 DNA sequence: TGCAGCGGGAGGGTCTTAGGGACTGAAGCTTTCTTT. Its protein product is CSGRVLGTEAFF.

The rearrangement links TRBV12-3 or TRBV12-4 to TRBJ2-2; 7 nucleotides match TRBD2. The CDR3 spans 12 residues. The junction had 1 base not matched to a gene; V was cut back by 5 bases and J by 7 bases. The CDR3 sequence is CASSGGGGELFF. For the CDR3, the DNA is TGTGCCAGCAGTGGGGGGGGCGGGGAGCTGTTTTTT.

The V call is TRBV19, the J call TRBJ1-1; a weak D match, TRBD1 (5 bases). Trimming took off 1 base at V and 5 bases at J, with 8 bases between the two ends. The germline V gene has CDR1 LNHDA and CDR2 SQIVND (reference sequence). The CDR3 has 13 amino acids. The CDR3 is CASSIVGGTEAFF. The DNA of the CDR3 is TGTGCCAGTAGTATAGTTGGGGGAACTGAAGCTTTCTTT. Full variable domain (remainder filled in from reference TRBV19 and TRBJ1-1): DGGITQSPKYLFRKEGQNVTLSCEQNLNHDAMYWYRQDPGQGLRLIYYSQIVNDFQKGDIAEGYSVSREKKESFPLTVTSAQKNPTAFYLCASSIVGGTEAFFGQGTRLTVV.

This rearrangement joins TRBV19 to TRBJ2-7; 7 positions match TRBD1. The CDR3 has 13 amino acids. Germline assignment: CDR1 LNHDA and CDR2 SQIVND (reference sequence). J was trimmed by 2 bases and V by 7 bases; bases with no gene match: 5. CDR3 sequence: CASKDRNTYEQYF. DNA of the CDR3: TGTGCCAGTAAGGACAGGAACACCTACGAGCAGTACTTC.

The sample holds a few counts of this clonotype. The V call is TRBV19, the J call TRBJ2-3, with a tentative D call TRBD2 (6 bases). The CDR3 spans 15 residues. Germline CDR1 and CDR2: LNHDA and SQIVND (reference sequence). The germline V and J ends were trimmed by 1 base and 0 bases, with 8 bases remaining between them. CDR3 region: CASSIGGISTDTQYF. DNA of the CDR3: TGTGCCAGTAGTATAGGCGGGATTAGCACAGATACGCAGTATTTT.

V and J are TRBV6-5 and TRBJ2-2, with 11 nucleotides matching TRBD2. Per the germline V gene, CDR1 is MNHEY and CDR2 is SVGAGI. Trimming removed 4 bases from V and 5 bases from J; junction bases left unmatched: 3. There are 15 residues in the CDR3. CDR3 loop: CASSLAGGGTGELFF. CDR3 DNA: TGTGCCAGCAGTTTAGCGGGAGGGGGTACCGGGGAGCTGTTTTTT.

The gene calls are TRBV11-2 and TRBJ1-2; maybe TRBD1 (6 bases). The CDR3 is 14 amino acids. Between the trimmed V and J ends, which lost 5 bases and 4 bases, there was a span of 14 bases. Germline V gene sequence: CDR1 SGHAT, CDR2 FQNNGV. The CDR3 DNA follows: TGTGCCAGCAGCCCACGGACAGTATCCTATGGCTACACCTTC. It specifies CASSPRTVSYGYTF.

The J gene is TRBJ1-1, the V gene TRBV6-1, with D possibly matching TRBD1 (6 bases). Trimming removed 5 bases at V and 2 bases at J, with 15 bases between. This CDR3 contains 15 residues. CDR1 MNHNS and CDR2 SASEGT come from the germline V gene. The CDR3, as DNA: TGTGCCAGCAGTCCCCTTTGGGGGGCTAACACTGAAGCTTTCTTT. Translating it yields CASSPLWGANTEAFF.

The chain recombines TRBV7-2 with TRBJ1-2, with D maybe TRBD1 (5 bases). Per germline, CDR1 SGHTA and CDR2 FQGNSA. The CDR3 is made up of 13 amino acids. V lost 1 base and J 5 bases, leaving 8 bases between the germline ends. CDR3 protein: CASSLVSGYGYTF. For the CDR3, the DNA is TGTGCCAGCAGCTTAGTCTCAGGGTATGGCTACACCTTC.

Only a few counts were recorded for this clonotype. The chain couples TRBV2 to TRBJ1-1; D may be TRBD1 (5 bases). Per the germline V gene, CDR1 is SNHLY and CDR2 is FYNNEI. This CDR3 comprises 14 residues. Trimming took off 3 bases at V and 3 bases at J, with 11 bases between the two ends. CDR3 bases: TGTGCCAGCAGTGAGTCTCTGGGGGACACTGAAGCTTTCTTT. Translating it yields CASSESLGDTEAFF.

This CDR3 reads CSAKEAGGGGTQYF. The CDR3 region has the DNA TGCAGTGCTAAAGAAGCGGGGGGAGGGGGGACCCAGTACTTC. This rearrangement joins TRBV20-1 to TRBJ2-5; 9 bases map to TRBD2. The J segment lost 7 bases and the V segment lost 4 bases, leaving 10 bases of the junction unmatched. CDR1 is DFQATT and CDR2 is SNEGSKA in the germline V gene (reference sequence). CDR3 length: 14 residues.

The chain is built from TRBV20-1 and TRBJ1-4; 7 bases align to TRBD1. J was trimmed by 13 bases and V by 2 bases; bases with no gene match: 10. Germline V gene sequence: CDR1 DFQATT, CDR2 SNEGSKA (reference sequence). The CDR3 sequence is 13 residues long. The CDR3 DNA sequence: TGCAGTGCTAGACCTAGACAGGGAGAGGGACTGTTTTTT. This encodes CSARPRQGEGLFF.

This chain uses TRBV28 with TRBJ2-4; D could derive from TRBD1 or TRBD2 (5 bases each). The V end was cut by 3 bases, the J end by 0 bases, with 15 bases between. From germline, CDR1 is MDHEN and CDR2 SYDVKM. This CDR3 is 17 amino acids long. The CDR3 DNA reads TGTGCCAGCAGTTTGTGGGGACGGAGTAAAGCCAAAAACATTCAGTACTTC. Residues: CASSLWGRSKAKNIQYF.

The V gene is TRBV7-9, the J gene TRBJ2-2, with TRBD2 identical over 8 bases. CDR1 and CDR2 (germline): SEHNR, FQNEAQ (reference sequence). The CDR3 covers 13 residues. The junction had 3 bases not matched to a gene; V was cut back by 5 bases and J by 7 bases. The CDR3 sequence: CASSLREVGELFF. DNA of the CDR3: TGTGCCAGCAGCCTGCGGGAGGTCGGGGAGCTGTTTTTT.

This clonotype appeared once. The rearrangement links TRBV28 to TRBJ2-2, with D perhaps matching TRBD1 (5 bases). This CDR3 comprises 14 residues. Germline CDR1 MDHEN, CDR2 SYDVKM. The germline V and J ends were trimmed by 6 bases and 0 bases, with 8 bases remaining between them. CDR3 sequence (DNA): TGTGCCAGCAGAACAGGACCGAACACCGGGGAGCTGTTTTTT. It encodes CASRTGPNTGELFF.

This clonotype occurred a few times. V is TRBV20-1 and J is TRBJ2-3, with TRBD2 matching over 9 bases. The V gene's germline CDR1 is DFQATT and CDR2 SNEGSKA (reference sequence). CDR3 length equals 13 residues. The J segment lost 5 bases and the V segment lost 6 bases, leaving 6 bases of the junction unmatched. The chain's CDR3 is CSAPSGVGDTQYF. The CDR3 region has the DNA TGCAGTGCACCTAGCGGGGTGGGAGATACGCAGTATTTT.

This chain uses TRBV6-5 with TRBJ1-2, with 7 bases lining up with TRBD1. Trimming at V came to 3 bases and at J to 4 bases, leaving 14 bases not matched to a gene. Looked up from germline, CDR1 is MNHEY and CDR2 is SVGAGI. This CDR3 region has 17 residues. The CDR3 sequence is CASSYRTGLNIPYGYTF. The CDR3 nucleotides read TGTGCCAGCAGTTATAGGACAGGTTTGAACATTCCCTATGGCTACACCTTC.

The chain couples TRBV2 to TRBJ2-6; a weak D match, TRBD2 (5 bases). Germline CDR1 and CDR2: SNHLY and FYNNEI. The CDR3 sequence is 15 residues long. In DNA, the CDR3 is TGTGCATTGCCGTCCTCCGGGGCTGGGGCCAACGTCCTGACTTTC. This gives the protein CALPSSGAGANVLTF. The variable domain in full, with the rest retrieved from reference TRBV2 and TRBJ2-6, is EPEVTQTPSHQVTQMGQEVILRCVPISNHLYFYWYRQILGQKVEFLVSFYNNEISEKSEIFDDQFSVERPDGSNFTLKIRSTKLEDSAMYFCALPSSGAGANVLTFGAGSRLTVL.

This chain uses TRBV20-1 with TRBJ2-3; TRBD1 might be the D (5 bases). This CDR3 has 17 residues. The V end lost 0 bases, the J end lost 0 bases, and 16 bases lay between the germline ends. The germline CDR1 and CDR2 sequences are DFQATT and SNEGSKA (reference sequence). As DNA, the CDR3 is TGCAGTGCTAGAGATCGATTTACAGGACGAAGCACAGATACGCAGTATTTT. This codes for CSARDRFTGRSTDTQYF.

The chain is built from TRBV9 and TRBJ2-5; TRBD1 agrees at 8 bases. CDR3 length equals 16 residues. Trimming took 0 bases from V and 2 from J; bases not matched to a gene: 6. Germline values: CDR1 SGDLS, CDR2 YYNGEE. CDR3 sequence (DNA): TGTGCCAGCAGCGTAGCTACACAGGGGGTTCAAGAGACCCAGTACTTC. This gives the protein CASSVATQGVQETQYF.

The sample holds a few counts of this clonotype. The rearrangement links TRBV6-4 to TRBJ1-5; weak D call: TRBD1 (5 bases). Trimming cost V 3 bases and J 6 bases, with 12 bases left between them. This CDR3 contains 14 residues. Germline V CDR1 and CDR2: MRHNA, SNTAGT. The CDR3 protein is CASSESGTSQPQHF. The CDR3 coding sequence is TGTGCCAGCAGTGAATCAGGGACCAGTCAGCCCCAGCATTTT.

The chain has TRBV28 and TRBJ1-5; 8 bases agree with TRBD1. Germline CDR1 reads MDHEN; CDR2 reads SYDVKM. V was clipped by 3 bases and J by 4 bases; unmatched bases: 5. CDR3 size: 15 residues. CDR3 protein: CASSLGDRYNQPQHF. For the CDR3, the DNA is TGTGCCAGCAGTTTGGGGGACAGGTATAATCAGCCCCAGCATTTT.

The chain recombines TRBV5-1 with TRBJ2-2; no clear D. This CDR3 spans 15 amino acids. Germline V gene sequence: CDR1 SGHRS, CDR2 YFSETQ. Trimming pared 2 bases from V and 3 bases from J, leaving 11 bases between. The CDR3: CASSLVGRYTGELFF. CDR3 DNA sequence: TGCGCCAGCAGCTTAGTGGGAAGGTACACCGGGGAGCTGTTTTTT.

The chain has TRBV11-2 and TRBJ2-1; a possible D gene is TRBD1 (5 bases). V lost 0 bases to trimming and J lost 7 bases, with 10 bases between them. CDR1 is SGHAT and CDR2 is FQNNGV in the germline V gene. The CDR3 has 14 residues. CDR3 DNA: TGTGCCAGCAGCTTAGATCGAAGGGGTAATGAGCAGTTCTTC. Its protein is CASSLDRRGNEQFF.

This clonotype was detected only a few times. The chain recombines TRBV6-5 with TRBJ1-2, with 7 bases fitting TRBD1. Per the germline V gene, CDR1 is MNHEY and CDR2 is SVGAGI. The V and J ends lost 2 bases and 6 bases, in that order; junction bases with no gene match: 3. The CDR3 runs to 13 residues. In DNA, the CDR3 is TGTGCCAGCAGTTACGAAGGGGGCAATGGCTACACCTTC. Protein: CASSYEGGNGYTF.

The CDR3 is CASSLGDRRNQPQHF. The DNA of the CDR3 is TGTGCCAGCAGCCTCGGGGACAGACGAAATCAGCCCCAGCATTTT. The chain carries TRBV7-2 and TRBJ1-5; 7 bases agree with TRBD1. Trimming took 5 bases from V and 4 from J; bases not matched to a gene: 8. This CDR3 is 15 amino acids long. Germline V gene data show CDR1 as SGHTA and CDR2 as FQGNSA. Combining the CDR3 with reference TRBV7-2 and TRBJ1-5 gives the whole variable domain GAGVSQSPSNKVTEKGKDVELRCDPISGHTALYWYRQSLGQGLEFLIYFQGNSAPDKSGLPSDRFSAERTGGSVSTLTIQRTQQEDSAVYLCASSLGDRRNQPQHFGDGTRLSIL.

The rearrangement joins TRBV2 to TRBJ1-2; a possible D gene is TRBD1 (6 bases). V lost 2 bases, J lost 12 bases, and 10 bases lay in between. The CDR3 covers 11 residues. Germline V lookup: CDR1 SNHLY, CDR2 FYNNEI. In DNA, the CDR3 is TGTGCCAGCAGTGAAATGGGGGCCCACACCTTC. Protein: CASSEMGAHTF.